Below, one T cell receptor (beta chain) is given with its context. The data stem from a study of blood T cell repertoires in COVID-19. Method: immunoSEQ multiplex PCR; TCRdb's copy keeps in-frame clones and lacks some. The sample has some 150,000 clones; roughly 80% are singletons. The clonotype originates from a woman under 30 who had been exposed to COVID-19. Sequenced input: PBMCs or T cells enriched from blood (not recorded which).

The CDR3 bases are TGTGCCAGCAGCTCGCGGACAACATCTTCTGAAGCTTTCTTT. Its protein product is CASSSRTTSSEAFF. The V gene is TRBV13, the J gene TRBJ1-1; the D gene is possibly TRBD1 (5 bases). CDR3 length equals 14 residues. The V gene lost 4 bases and the J gene lost 6 bases, with 15 bases spanning the gap. CDR1 and CDR2 from the germline V gene are PRHDT and FYEKMQ (reference sequence).